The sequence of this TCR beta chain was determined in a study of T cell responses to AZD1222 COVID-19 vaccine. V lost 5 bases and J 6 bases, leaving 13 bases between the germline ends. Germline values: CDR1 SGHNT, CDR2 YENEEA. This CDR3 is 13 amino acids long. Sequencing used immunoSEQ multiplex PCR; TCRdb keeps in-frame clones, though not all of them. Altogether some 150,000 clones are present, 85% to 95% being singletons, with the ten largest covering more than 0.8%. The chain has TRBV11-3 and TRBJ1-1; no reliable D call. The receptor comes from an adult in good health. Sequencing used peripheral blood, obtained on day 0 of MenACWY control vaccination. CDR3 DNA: TGTGCCAGCAGCCCCCCGGGGAGCCCTGAAGCTTTCTTT. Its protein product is CASSPPGSPEAFF.